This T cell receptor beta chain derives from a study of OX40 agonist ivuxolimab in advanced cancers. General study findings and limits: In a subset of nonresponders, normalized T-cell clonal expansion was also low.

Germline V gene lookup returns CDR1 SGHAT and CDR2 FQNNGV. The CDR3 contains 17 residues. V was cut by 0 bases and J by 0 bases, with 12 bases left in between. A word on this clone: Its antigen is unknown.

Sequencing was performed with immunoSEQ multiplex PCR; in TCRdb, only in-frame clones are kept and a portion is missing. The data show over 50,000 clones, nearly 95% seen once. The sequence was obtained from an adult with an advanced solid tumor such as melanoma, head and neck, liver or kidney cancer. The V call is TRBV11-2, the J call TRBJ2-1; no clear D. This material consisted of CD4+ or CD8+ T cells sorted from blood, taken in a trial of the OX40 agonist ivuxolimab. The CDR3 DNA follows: TGTGCCAGCAGCTTAGATGGATGGGAAAGCTCCTACAATGAGCAGTTCTTC. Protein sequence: CASSLDGWESSYNEQFF.